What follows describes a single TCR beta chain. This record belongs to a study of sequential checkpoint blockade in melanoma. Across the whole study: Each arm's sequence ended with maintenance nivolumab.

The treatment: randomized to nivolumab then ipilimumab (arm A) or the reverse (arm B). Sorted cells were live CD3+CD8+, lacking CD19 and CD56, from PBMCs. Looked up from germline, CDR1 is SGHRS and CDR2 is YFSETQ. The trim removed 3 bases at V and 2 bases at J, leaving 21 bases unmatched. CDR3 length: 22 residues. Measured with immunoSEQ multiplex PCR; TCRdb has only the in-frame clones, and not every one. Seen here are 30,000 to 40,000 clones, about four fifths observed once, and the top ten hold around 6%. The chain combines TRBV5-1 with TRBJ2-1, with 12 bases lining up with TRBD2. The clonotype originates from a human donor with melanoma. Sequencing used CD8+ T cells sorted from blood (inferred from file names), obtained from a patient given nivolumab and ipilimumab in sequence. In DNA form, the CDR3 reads TGCGCCAGCAGCTCTTCCTATTTGACTAGCGGGGGAGGTTACTCCGCCTACAATGAGCAGTTCTTC. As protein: CASSSSYLTSGGGYSAYNEQFF.